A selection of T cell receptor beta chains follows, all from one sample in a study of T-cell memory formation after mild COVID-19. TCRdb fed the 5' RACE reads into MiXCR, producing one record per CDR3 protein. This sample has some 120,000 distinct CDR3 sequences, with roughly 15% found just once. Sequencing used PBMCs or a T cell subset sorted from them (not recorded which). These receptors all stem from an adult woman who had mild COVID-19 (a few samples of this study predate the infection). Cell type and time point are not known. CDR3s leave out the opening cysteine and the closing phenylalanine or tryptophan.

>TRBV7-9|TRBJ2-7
ASSLGLAGGVYEQY
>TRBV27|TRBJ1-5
ASSLMGEGQPQH
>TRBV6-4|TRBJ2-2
ASSRLAGATGELF
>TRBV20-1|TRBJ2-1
SARAGATYNEQF
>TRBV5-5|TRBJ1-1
ASSLGTYTEAF
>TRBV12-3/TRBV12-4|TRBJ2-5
ASSFGETQY
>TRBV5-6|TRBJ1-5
ASSGGTGGQPQH
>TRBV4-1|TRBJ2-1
ASSYRLAGGRNEQF
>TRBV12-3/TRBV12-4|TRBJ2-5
ASSFLAGGPQETQY
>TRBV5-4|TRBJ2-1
ASSLSGKTSGGLNEQF
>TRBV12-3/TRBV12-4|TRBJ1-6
ASRSDGYNSPLH
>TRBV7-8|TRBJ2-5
ASSLARGTRGTQY
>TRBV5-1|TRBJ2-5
ASSLGGQGWSQETQY
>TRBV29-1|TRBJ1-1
SGLGQGVTEAF
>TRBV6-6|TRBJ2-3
ASSRRDSDTQY
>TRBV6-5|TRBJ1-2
ASSYSSGVDGYT
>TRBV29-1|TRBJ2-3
SLGLAGPDTQY
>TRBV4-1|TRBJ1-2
ASSQAWAPAPTYGYT
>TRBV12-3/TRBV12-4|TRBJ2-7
ASSSQGGSYEQY
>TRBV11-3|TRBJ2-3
ASSFDTNTQY
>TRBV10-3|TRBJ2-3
ASRQGLTDTQY
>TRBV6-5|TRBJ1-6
ASSSRPARNSPLH
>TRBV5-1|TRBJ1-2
ASRRAGEDMVGYT
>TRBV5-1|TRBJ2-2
ASSRDMVTGELF
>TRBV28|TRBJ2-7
ASSLAGPLSYEQY
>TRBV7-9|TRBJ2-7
ASSWGDEQY
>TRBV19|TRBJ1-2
ASSISRGARAGYT
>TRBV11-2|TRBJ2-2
ASSPEGVNTGELF
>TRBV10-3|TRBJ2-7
AISVGGVYEQY
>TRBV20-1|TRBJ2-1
SAGPQF
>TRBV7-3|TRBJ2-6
ASSLTGPRANVLT
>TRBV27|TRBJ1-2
ASRLAGGDYGYT
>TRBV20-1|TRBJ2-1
SAYRDVGHNEQF
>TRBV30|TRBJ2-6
ACEGANVLT
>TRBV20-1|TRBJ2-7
SASSWDRGPYEQY
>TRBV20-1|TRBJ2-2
SARTKARSGELF
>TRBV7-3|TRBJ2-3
ASSSGGPGDTQY
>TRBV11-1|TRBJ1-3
ASSLITGAGNTIY
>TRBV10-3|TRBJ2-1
AIEREGSYNEQF
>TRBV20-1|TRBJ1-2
SASARGNYGYT